This is a list of T cell receptor beta chains from one sample in a study of control samples from healthy donors and cancer patients. Sequencing was performed with immunoSEQ multiplex PCR; in TCRdb, only in-frame clones are kept and a portion is missing. Of some 140,000 clones listed, about 85% are singletons. Sequenced: blood. All receptors come from a woman in her 30s in good health. The CDR3 runs from the conserved cysteine through the conserved F or W. D genes are given only for firm matches. The listing skips clone size in some rows; elsewhere it reads once, few, many or a size class.

clone_size,d_call,v_call,j_call,cdr3_nt,cdr3_aa
NA,TRBD2,TRBV27,TRBJ2-1,TGTGCCAGCAGTCTTCGGACTAGCGGGGCCCCCTCCTACAATGAGCAGTTCTTC,CASSLRTSGAPSYNEQFF
NA,NA,TRBV3-1/TRBV3-2,TRBJ1-2,TGTGCCAGCAGCGGGGACGACTTTTATGGCTACACCTTC,CASSGDDFYGYTF
NA,NA,TRBV6-5,TRBJ1-1,TGTGCCAGCAGTTACGGGTGGACGAACACTGAAGCTTTCTTT,CASSYGWTNTEAFF
NA,NA,TRBV5-5,TRBJ2-1,TGTGCCAGCAGCTCCGGTCCGACCCAAAGGAATGAGCAGTTCTTC,CASSSGPTQRNEQFF
NA,NA,TRBV18,TRBJ1-2,TGTGCCAGCTCAAACCCAGGGGATCCAATGGATGGCTACACCTTC,CASSNPGDPMDGYTF
NA,NA,TRBV5-1,TRBJ2-2,TGCGCCAGCAGCTTGCTTGCAGCGAACACCGGGGAGCTGTTTTTT,CASSLLAANTGELFF
NA,NA,TRBV3-1/TRBV3-2,TRBJ2-7,TGTGCCAGCAGCGAGGTCCTCCTGTCCCCCTACGAGCAGTACTTC,CASSEVLLSPYEQYF
NA,NA,TRBV5-4,TRBJ2-6,TGTGCCAGCAGCTTACGGGGCTCTGGGGCCAACGTCCTGACTTTC,CASSLRGSGANVLTF
NA,NA,TRBV7-2,TRBJ2-7,TGTGCCAGCAGCTTAGAGACTCCTAGGAGCGAGCAGTACTTC,CASSLETPRSEQYF
NA,NA,TRBV10-2,TRBJ1-5,TGCGCCAGCAGGCAGGAGAACAATCAGCCCCAGCATTTT,CASRQENNQPQHF
NA,NA,TRBV7-9,TRBJ1-2,TGTGCCAGCAGCTACCCCGGGACAAGGGATTTAAATGGCTACACCTTC,CASSYPGTRDLNGYTF
few,NA,TRBV20-1,TRBJ1-3,TGCAGTGCTAGTTCCGGGCAGGGAGGTCCTGGAAACACCATATATTTT,CSASSGQGGPGNTIYF
NA,NA,TRBV5-1,TRBJ1-2,TGCGCCAGCAGCTTTGGGGGGCCCTATGGCTACACCTTC,CASSFGGPYGYTF
NA,NA,TRBV7-9,TRBJ1-4,TGTGCCAGCAGCTTAGCGGTGGGGGGCACTAATGAAAAACTGTTTTTT,CASSLAVGGTNEKLFF
NA,TRBD1,TRBV6-6,TRBJ2-7,TGTGCCAGCAGCAACCGGGGGACAGGGGACCCCGAGCAGTACTTC,CASSNRGTGDPEQYF
once,NA,TRBV28,TRBJ1-5,TGTGCCAGCAGTACCGGGACTCCTTATAGCAATCAGCCCCAGCATTTT,CASSTGTPYSNQPQHF
NA,TRBD1,TRBV6-6,TRBJ1-1,TGTGCCAGCACCATTACAGGGGATAACACTGAAGCTTTCTTT,CASTITGDNTEAFF
NA,NA,TRBV3-1/TRBV3-2,TRBJ2-7,TGTGCCAGCAGCCAAGATGGGGTTGGGGCAATCGAGCAGTACTTC,CASSQDGVGAIEQYF
NA,NA,TRBV3-1/TRBV3-2,TRBJ1-2,TGTGCCAGCAGCCAATCGGCAGGAACTAACTATGGCTACACCTTC,CASSQSAGTNYGYTF
NA,TRBD1,TRBV27,TRBJ1-6,TGTGCCAGCAGCCAAACCGCCCTGACAGGGTATAATTCACCCCTCCACTTT,CASSQTALTGYNSPLHF
NA,NA,TRBV19,TRBJ1-5,TGTGCCAGTAGTCCCCTGTGGGAGGGAGACCAGCCCCAGCATTTT,CASSPLWEGDQPQHF
NA,NA,TRBV7-2,TRBJ2-5,TGTGCCAGCAGCTTAGACGGATTCCAAGAGACCCAGTACTTC,CASSLDGFQETQYF
NA,NA,TRBV25-1,TRBJ1-4,TGTGCCAGCAGTGAAGGTTGGGGCCTGGACGAAAAACTGTTTTTT,CASSEGWGLDEKLFF
NA,TRBD1,TRBV29-1,TRBJ1-2,TGCAGCGTGGCAATGGGACAGGGGTACGGCTACACCTTC,CSVAMGQGYGYTF
NA,TRBD1,TRBV7-9,TRBJ2-5,TGTGCCAGCAGCTTAGATGGGGACAGGGACGAGACCCAGTACTTC,CASSLDGDRDETQYF
NA,TRBD1,TRBV30,TRBJ1-2,TGTGCCTTATCGACCGGGACAGGGGATGGCTACACCTTC,CALSTGTGDGYTF